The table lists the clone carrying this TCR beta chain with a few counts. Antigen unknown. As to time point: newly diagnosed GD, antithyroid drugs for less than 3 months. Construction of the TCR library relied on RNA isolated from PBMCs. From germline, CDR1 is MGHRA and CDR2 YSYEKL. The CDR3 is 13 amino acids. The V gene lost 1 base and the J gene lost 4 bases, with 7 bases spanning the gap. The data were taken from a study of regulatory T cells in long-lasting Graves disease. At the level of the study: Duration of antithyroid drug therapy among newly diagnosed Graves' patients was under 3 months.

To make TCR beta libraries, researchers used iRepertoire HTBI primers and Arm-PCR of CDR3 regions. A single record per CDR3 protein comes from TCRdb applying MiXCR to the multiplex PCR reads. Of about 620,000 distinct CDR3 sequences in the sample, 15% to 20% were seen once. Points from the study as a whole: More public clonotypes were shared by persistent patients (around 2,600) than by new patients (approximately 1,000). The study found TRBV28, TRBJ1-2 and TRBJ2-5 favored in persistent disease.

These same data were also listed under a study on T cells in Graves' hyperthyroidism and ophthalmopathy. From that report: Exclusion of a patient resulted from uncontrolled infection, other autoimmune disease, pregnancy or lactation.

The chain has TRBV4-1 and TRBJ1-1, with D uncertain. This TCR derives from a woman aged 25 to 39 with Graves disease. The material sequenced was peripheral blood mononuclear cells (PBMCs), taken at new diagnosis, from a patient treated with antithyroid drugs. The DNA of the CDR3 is TGCGCCAGCAGCCAAGGATCCCCCACTGAAGCTTTCTTT. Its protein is CASSQGSPTEAFF.